This TCR beta chain was observed in a study of Graves' ophthalmopathy and Graves' hyperthyroidism. Study-wide results and caveats: In blood appeared most of the expanded thyroid clonotypes whose frequency exceeded 0.001.

The CDR3 loop spans 14 amino acids. Trimming pared 1 base from V and 5 bases from J, leaving 8 bases between. CDR1 and CDR2 from the germline V gene are LNHDA and SQIVND (reference sequence). As concerns this clonotype: Its antigen is currently unknown.

Researchers took RNA transcripts and amplified TCR beta CDR3 regions from them. RT-PCR with HTBI primers came first, then second-round multiplex PCR. TCRdb re-called the multiplex PCR reads with MiXCR, one entry per CDR3 protein. The sample carries around 1.1 million distinct CDR3 sequences, about two fifths recorded once. This chain links TRBV19 with TRBJ2-2; weak D call: TRBD2 (5 bases). The TCR comes from an adult man with Graves' hyperthyroidism. Material: peripheral blood or thyroid tissue (not recorded which). This CDR3 is CASSIAGKTGELFF. The CDR3 region has the DNA TGTGCCAGTAGTATAGCGGGAAAGACCGGGGAGCTGTTTTTT.